Below are 16 T cell receptor beta chains sequenced from a single sample in a study of blood T cell repertoires in COVID-19. Clones were read by immunoSEQ multiplex PCR, and TCRdb kept only the in-frame ones, dropping some. The profile shows roughly 240,000 clones, 70% to 90% of them singletons. Sequenced: peripheral blood. Receptors originate from a man between 18 and 29 years old with active or convalescent COVID-19.

V is TRBV6-5 and J is TRBJ1-6; TRBD1 aligns across 7 bases. The ends lost 7 bases at V and 8 bases at J; junction bases unmatched: 8. The germline CDR1 and CDR2 sequences are MNHEY and SVGAGI. CDR3 size: 14 residues. The CDR3 protein is CASNPTGKYSPLHF. The CDR3 nucleotides read TGTGCCAGCAACCCGACAGGGAAGTATTCACCCCTCCACTTT.

The V gene is TRBV5-1, the J gene TRBJ2-1; D is perhaps TRBD1 (6 bases). The CDR3 covers 16 residues. V dropped 2 bases and J dropped 4 bases, with 16 bases sitting between them. Per the germline V gene, CDR1 is SGHRS and CDR2 is YFSETQ. CDR3: CASSFNRVGEYNEQFF. For the CDR3, the DNA is TGCGCCAGCAGCTTTAACAGGGTGGGTGAATACAATGAGCAGTTCTTC.

DNA for the CDR3: TGTGCCAGCAGTGAACACGGGACAGGGAGGGAGACCCAGTACTTC. It specifies CASSEHGTGRETQYF. The chain combines TRBV25-1 with TRBJ2-5; 9 bases fit TRBD1. The junction had 6 bases not matched to a gene; V was cut back by 2 bases and J by 5 bases. Germline CDR1 reads MGHDK; CDR2 reads SYGVNS. The CDR3 consists of 15 residues.

The rearrangement uses TRBV5-1 and TRBJ1-6, with D possibly TRBD1 on 5 matching bases. Germline-derived CDR1 and CDR2 are SGHRS and YFSETQ. Trimming shortened V by 0 bases and J by 4 bases, and 5 bases separated the two germline ends. The CDR3 totals 14 residues. The DNA of the CDR3 is TGCGCCAGCAGCTTGGCAGGGTATAATTCACCCCTCCACTTT. As protein: CASSLAGYNSPLHF.

Details on this clone: The limits of the CDR3 on the DNA are not certain, so only TCRdb's listed CDR3 is given. This chain links TRBV11-2 with TRBJ2-2; the DNA was not used to check the table's D call, TRBD1. Germline CDR1 reads SGHAT; CDR2 reads FQNNGV. The CDR3 contains 17 residues when both ends are counted. The CDR3 spells CASSFGAGTGLTGELFF.

The chain couples TRBV28 to TRBJ1-3; D is perhaps TRBD1 (6 bases). Per germline, CDR1 MDHEN and CDR2 SYDVKM. V lost 5 bases to trimming and J lost 2 bases, with 16 bases between them. The CDR3 is made up of 16 amino acids. The CDR3 is CASSEPQGITGNTIYF. The CDR3, as DNA: TGTGCCAGCAGTGAGCCTCAGGGGATCACTGGAAACACCATATATTTT.

The chain recombines TRBV19 with TRBJ2-3, with 9 bases lining up with TRBD1. The CDR3 runs to 15 residues. The junction had 6 bases not matched to a gene; V was cut back by 5 bases and J by 3 bases. Per germline, CDR1 LNHDA and CDR2 SQIVND (reference sequence). The CDR3 spells CASSAYRGQTDTQYF. For the CDR3, the DNA is TGTGCCAGTAGTGCATACAGGGGGCAAACAGATACGCAGTATTTT.

V usage is TRBV6-5 and J usage is TRBJ2-3; D gene uncertain. The V and J ends lost 0 bases and 6 bases respectively, with 7 bases between them. The CDR3 spans 13 residues. In germline, CDR1 is MNHEY, CDR2 SVGAGI. This chain's CDR3 is CASSYSIRDTQYF. For the CDR3, the DNA is TGTGCCAGCAGTTACTCAATACGGGATACGCAGTATTTT.

For the CDR3, the DNA is TGTGCCAGCAGCGTGGGGTATGGAGGGAACACTGAAGCTTTCTTT. This translates into CASSVGYGGNTEAFF. This sequence joins TRBV9 and TRBJ1-1; D unclear. The CDR3 totals 15 residues. Germline V gene data show CDR1 as SGDLS and CDR2 as YYNGEE. The V gene lost 2 bases and the J gene lost 1 base, with 12 bases spanning the gap.

The V gene is TRBV11-3, the J gene TRBJ1-1; 8 positions match TRBD1. The length of the CDR3 is 14 residues. Trimming removed 4 bases from V and 6 bases from J; junction bases left unmatched: 7. Germline V gene sequence: CDR1 SGHNT, CDR2 YENEEA. The CDR3 sequence is CASSSNDRGAEAFF. CDR3 sequence (DNA): TGTGCCAGCAGCTCCAATGACAGGGGAGCTGAAGCTTTCTTT. The variable domain in full, completed from reference TRBV11-3 and TRBJ1-1, reads EAGVVQSPRYKIIEKKQPVAFWCNPISGHNTLYWYLQNLGQGPELLIRYENEEAVDDSQLPKDRFSAERLKGVDSTLKIQPAELGDSAVYLCASSSNDRGAEAFFGQGTRLTVV.

This chain uses TRBV11-2 with TRBJ2-7, with no clear D. This CDR3 spans 12 amino acids. With 5 bases removed from V and 2 bases from J, the gap between germline ends came to 7 bases. Germline assignment: CDR1 SGHAT and CDR2 FQNNGV. CDR3 nucleotide sequence: TGTGCCAGCAGCCAGACTCCCTACGAGCAGTACTTC. Translating it yields CASSQTPYEQYF.

This chain connects TRBV29-1 to TRBJ2-3; D is possibly TRBD1 (6 bases). CDR1 is SQVTM and CDR2 is ANQGSEA in the germline V gene. V lost 4 bases and J 4 bases, leaving 18 bases between the germline ends. CDR3 length equals 15 residues. The chain's CDR3 is CSVGATGRSSDTQYF. In DNA, the CDR3 is TGCAGCGTTGGTGCGACAGGTCGGTCGTCAGATACGCAGTATTTT.

V is TRBV28 and J is TRBJ1-5; 8 nucleotides agree with TRBD1. With 2 bases clipped from V and 8 bases from J, the junction kept 11 bases outside the gene matches. Germline V CDR1 and CDR2: MDHEN, SYDVKM. CDR3 length: 16 amino acids. CDR3 DNA sequence: TGTGCCAGCAGTTTAAGGGCAGGGGGCAGGTTTGAGCCCCAGCATTTT. It specifies CASSLRAGGRFEPQHF.

DNA for the CDR3: TGTGCCAGCAGCTTCCCGACAGGGGGGGGCTACGAGCAGTACTTC. Its protein product is CASSFPTGGGYEQYF. The chain combines TRBV6-5 with TRBJ2-7; 9 bases match TRBD1. V was pared by 6 bases and J by 3 bases, with 9 bases of the junction left unmatched. The V gene's germline CDR1 is MNHEY and CDR2 SVGAGI. The CDR3 extends over 15 amino acids.

V usage is TRBV6-5 and J usage is TRBJ2-1, with D maybe TRBD2 (7 bases). V was shortened by 8 bases and J by 8 bases, with 16 bases between the two germline ends. Germline CDR1 MNHEY, CDR2 SVGAGI. CDR3 length: 13 amino acids. The CDR3 nucleotides are TGTGCCAGCGGGGGGGGGCTATCCCATGAGCAGTTCTTC. It encodes CASGGGLSHEQFF.

This chain links TRBV3-1 (or the pseudogene TRBV3-2) with TRBJ2-1; weak D call: TRBD1 (6 bases). The CDR3 runs 16 residues. Trimming shortened V by 2 bases and J by 8 bases, and 19 bases separated the two germline ends. Germline lookup yields CDR1 LGHDT and CDR2 YNNKEL (reference sequence). The CDR3 is CASSQLGQGRIYEQFF. The DNA for the CDR3 is TGTGCCAGCAGCCAATTGGGGCAGGGGCGCATCTATGAGCAGTTCTTC.